These T cell receptor beta chains were read from a single sample in a study of OX40 agonist ivuxolimab in advanced cancers. Assay: immunoSEQ multiplex PCR; the TCRdb copy retains only in-frame clones and omits some. The table lists 90,000 to 95,000 clones, 70% to 90% of them singletons. The sample here was CD4+ or CD8+ T cells sorted from blood, taken in a trial of the OX40 agonist ivuxolimab. All receptors derive from an adult with an advanced solid tumor such as melanoma, head and neck, liver or kidney cancer. Each CDR3 is given without its conserved first and last residue. Each record gives: J gene, V gene, D gene, CDR3 protein. The D gene is left open where the match is weak.

J gene: TRBJ2-7
V gene: TRBV29-1
D gene: -
CDR3 protein: SVFTGGPYEQY

J gene: TRBJ1-1
V gene: TRBV29-1
D gene: TRBD1
CDR3 protein: SFGTGWGEAF

J gene: TRBJ1-2
V gene: TRBV19
D gene: -
CDR3 protein: ASSKSRANYGYT

J gene: TRBJ1-4
V gene: TRBV9
D gene: -
CDR3 protein: ASSGKGQGRTTNEKLF

J gene: TRBJ2-1
V gene: TRBV6-1
D gene: TRBD2
CDR3 protein: ASSGGRGYNEQF

J gene: TRBJ1-1
V gene: TRBV21-1
D gene: -
CDR3 protein: ASSTPDTEAF

J gene: TRBJ1-4
V gene: TRBV11-2
D gene: -
CDR3 protein: ASSLGGLGEKLF

J gene: TRBJ1-2
V gene: TRBV6-5
D gene: -
CDR3 protein: ASARANYGYT

J gene: TRBJ2-1
V gene: TRBV10-3
D gene: -
CDR3 protein: AINGNEQF

J gene: TRBJ1-2
V gene: TRBV6-1
D gene: -
CDR3 protein: ASSEGPANYGYT

J gene: TRBJ1-5
V gene: TRBV28
D gene: -
CDR3 protein: ASRSPGDNQPQH

J gene: TRBJ1-1
V gene: TRBV28
D gene: -
CDR3 protein: ASSRDWNTEAF